This TCR beta chain was captured by sequencing in a study of blood T cell repertoires in COVID-19 (dated by TCRdb to about 2020). For context, the study as a whole: The collaborator samples originated in the United States, Italy and Spain and spanned the acute and convalescent phases of COVID-19. Sample metadata almost always included a de-identified subject ID, COVID-19 status, age in years and sex. The repertoires were made available in a free public database intended to serve as a resource for research on the immune response to SARS-CoV-2. Samples came from the ongoing ImmuneRACE study (first 160 participants) plus 1,254 subjects from 6 global collaborators. Where available, HLA class I and class II types were obtained from metadata supplied by the sample provider rather than from assay-based typing. The material from the prospective study consisted of cDNA or gDNA derived from T cells, B-cell-depleted T cells, or PBMCs. Deeply sampled blood TCRbeta repertoires from subjects exposed to, actively infected with, or recovered from COVID-19 were included in the dataset.

Summary of the overall study and its limitations: Clinical and demographic metadata were provided uncurated, with the amount varying by source and participant.

TCRbeta CDR3 regions were amplified from genomic DNA by means of the immunoSEQ Assay, a bias-controlled multiplex PCR. In the paper's pipeline: The number of nucleated cells in each sample was estimated from the amplification of reference gene primers within the assay. To quantify the absolute abundance of each unique TCRbeta CDR3 rearrangement, sequence reads were collapsed and filtered. Productive Simpson clonality was computed per sample as the square root of Simpson's diversity index over productive rearrangements. In its TCRdb copy, this immuneACCESS table keeps in-frame sequences only and misses some clones. Where compared with another copy, unresolved V genes explain less than half of these, and the others have no known cause. V and J calls and clone size follow that table, whereas D and trimming were derived from the DNA. This sample holds approximately 190,000 clones; about 88% were observed only once. The ten largest clones represent 14% of the sample.

As concerns this clone: The antigen it recognizes is unknown. No much larger clone exists at a distance of one base, and base qualities are not known.

V is trimmed back by 4 bases and J by 1 base, and the junction contains 4 bases that no gene match accounts for. There are 15 amino acids in the CDR3, from cysteine to phenylalanine inclusive. Only the CDR3 portion is preserved as DNA: 45 bases, with reading frame beginning at the first base. The germline V gene encodes CDR1 PRHDT and CDR2 FYEKMQ (reference sequence). Each collaborating institution followed its own protocols to collect whole blood in K2EDTA tubes. For TCRbeta analysis, collaborators shipped samples in one of three forms: frozen whole blood, isolated PBMCs, or DNA extracted from either of those sample types.

The clonotype was recovered from a man aged 25 to 40 with active or convalescent COVID-19. Sequences were obtained from peripheral blood. The rearranged segments are TRBV13 and TRBJ2-1; the central 7 bases match TRBD1. For the CDR3, the sequence is CASSSGTDSYNEQFF. The DNA is as follows: TGTGCCAGCAGCTCTGGGACAGATTCCTACAATGAGCAGTTCTTC.